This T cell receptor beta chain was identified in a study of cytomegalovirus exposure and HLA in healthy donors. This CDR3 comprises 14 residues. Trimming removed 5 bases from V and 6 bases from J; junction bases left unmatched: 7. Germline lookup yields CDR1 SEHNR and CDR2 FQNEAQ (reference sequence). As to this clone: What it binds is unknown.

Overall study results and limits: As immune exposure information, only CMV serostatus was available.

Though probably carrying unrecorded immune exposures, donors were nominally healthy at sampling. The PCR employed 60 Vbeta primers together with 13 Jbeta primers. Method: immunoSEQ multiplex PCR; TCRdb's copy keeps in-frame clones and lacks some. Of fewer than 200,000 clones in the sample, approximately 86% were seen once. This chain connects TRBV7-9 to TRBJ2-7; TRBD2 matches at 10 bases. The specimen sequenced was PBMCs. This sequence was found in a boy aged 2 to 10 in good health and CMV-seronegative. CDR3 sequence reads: CASSPRTSGGEQYF. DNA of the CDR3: TGTGCCAGCAGCCCCCGGACTAGCGGCGGCGAGCAGTACTTC. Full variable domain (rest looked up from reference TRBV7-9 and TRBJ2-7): DTGVSQNPRHKITKRGQNVTFRCDPISEHNRLYWYRQTLGQGPEFLTYFQNEAQLEKSRLLSDRFSAERPKGSFSTLEIQRTEQGDSAMYLCASSPRTSGGEQYFGPGTRLTVT.